The sequence of this T cell receptor (beta chain) was determined in a study of blood T cell repertoires in COVID-19. Study as a whole: T cells, B-cell-depleted T cells, or PBMCs provided the cDNA or gDNA that served as material.

Profiling relied on immunoSEQ multiplex PCR, and the TCRdb table lists in-frame clones only, not all of them. The repertoire includes about 210,000 clones, 84% of them detected once, and under 2.5% sits in the top ten. CDR1 is SGHTA, CDR2 FQGNSA, per germline. This CDR3 is built from 14 residues. V was pared by 10 bases and J by 0 bases, with 8 bases of the junction left unmatched. The chain couples TRBV7-2 to TRBJ1-2, with 7 bases identical to TRBD1. The TCR originated in a man in his forties or fifties who had recovered from COVID-19. The sequencing sample was made of peripheral blood. CDR3 sequence (DNA): TGTGCCACTTCACAGGGGACGGCTAACTATGGCTACACCTTC. This gives the protein CATSQGTANYGYTF.